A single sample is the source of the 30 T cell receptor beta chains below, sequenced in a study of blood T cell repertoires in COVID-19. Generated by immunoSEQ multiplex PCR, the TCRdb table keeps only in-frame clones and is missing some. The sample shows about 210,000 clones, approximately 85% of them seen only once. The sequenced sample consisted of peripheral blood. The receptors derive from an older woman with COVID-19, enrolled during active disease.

In DNA form, the CDR3 reads TGTGCCACCAGCAGAGGGACAGTTCCGGATAAGAACACTGAAGCTTTCTTT. Amino acid sequence: CATSRGTVPDKNTEAFF. The chain employs TRBV15 and TRBJ1-1; TRBD1 might be the D (6 bases). Germline V gene lookup returns CDR1 LNHNV and CDR2 YYDKDF (reference sequence). CDR3 length: 17 residues. Trimming pared 1 base from V and 1 base from J, leaving 16 bases between.

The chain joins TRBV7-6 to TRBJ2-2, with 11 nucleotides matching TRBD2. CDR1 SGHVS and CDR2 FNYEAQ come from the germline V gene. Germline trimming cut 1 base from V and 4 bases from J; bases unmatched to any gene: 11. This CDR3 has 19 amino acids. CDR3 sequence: CASSLVVVAGGPLTGELFF. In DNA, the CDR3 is TGTGCCAGCAGCTTAGTAGTTGTAGCGGGGGGGCCGCTCACCGGGGAGCTGTTTTTT.

This CDR3 reads CASSYSGGRRYEQYF. DNA for the CDR3: TGTGCCAGCAGTTACTCGGGCGGGAGAAGGTACGAGCAGTACTTC. The chain is built from TRBV6-2 or TRBV6-3 and TRBJ2-7, with 7 positions matching TRBD2. The CDR3 runs to 15 residues. Germline loops: CDR1 MNHEY, CDR2 SVGEGT. Trimming at V came to 0 bases and at J to 4 bases, leaving 6 bases not matched to a gene.

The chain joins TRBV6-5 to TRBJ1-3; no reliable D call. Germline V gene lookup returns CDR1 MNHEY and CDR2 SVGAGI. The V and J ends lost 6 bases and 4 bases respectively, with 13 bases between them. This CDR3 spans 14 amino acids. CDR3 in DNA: TGTGCCAGCAGCCTAGCCCGTAAAGGAAACACCATATATTTT. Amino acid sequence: CASSLARKGNTIYF.

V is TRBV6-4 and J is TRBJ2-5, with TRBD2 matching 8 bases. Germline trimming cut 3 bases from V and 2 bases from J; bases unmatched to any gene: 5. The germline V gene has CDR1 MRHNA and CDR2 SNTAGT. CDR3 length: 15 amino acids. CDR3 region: CASSEEAGVQETQYF. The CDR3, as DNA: TGTGCCAGCAGTGAAGAAGCGGGAGTTCAAGAGACCCAGTACTTC.

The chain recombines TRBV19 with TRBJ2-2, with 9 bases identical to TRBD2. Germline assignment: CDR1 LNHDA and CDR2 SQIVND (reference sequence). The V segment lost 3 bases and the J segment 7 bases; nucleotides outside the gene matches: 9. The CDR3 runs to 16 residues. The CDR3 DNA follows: TGTGCCAGTAGTATGTCGGCTAGCGGGGCGGTCGGGGAGCTGTTTTTT. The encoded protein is CASSMSASGAVGELFF.

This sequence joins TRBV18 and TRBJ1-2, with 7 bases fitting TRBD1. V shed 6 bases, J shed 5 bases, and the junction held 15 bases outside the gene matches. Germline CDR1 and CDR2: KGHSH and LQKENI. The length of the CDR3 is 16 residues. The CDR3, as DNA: TGTGCCAGCTCGCCCACCGGGACAGCACACCAATATGGCTACACCTTC. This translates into CASSPTGTAHQYGYTF.

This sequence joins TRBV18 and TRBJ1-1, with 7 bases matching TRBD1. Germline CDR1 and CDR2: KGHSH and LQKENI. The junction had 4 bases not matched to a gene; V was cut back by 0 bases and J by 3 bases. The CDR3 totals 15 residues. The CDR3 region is CASSPPPQGDTEAFF. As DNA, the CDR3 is TGTGCCAGCTCACCACCGCCCCAGGGGGACACTGAAGCTTTCTTT.

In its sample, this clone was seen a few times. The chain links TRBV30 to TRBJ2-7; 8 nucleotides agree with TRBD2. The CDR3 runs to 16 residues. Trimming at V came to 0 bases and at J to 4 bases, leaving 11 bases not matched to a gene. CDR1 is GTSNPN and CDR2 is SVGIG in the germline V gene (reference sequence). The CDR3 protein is CAWSVRGAGEKYEQYF. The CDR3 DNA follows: TGTGCCTGGAGTGTACGAGGAGCGGGAGAGAAGTACGAGCAGTACTTC.

The CDR3 DNA reads TGTGCCAGCAGCTTGAAACTACCGGGACAGGGAAGGGGGTATGGCTACACCTTC. It encodes CASSLKLPGQGRGYGYTF. This chain links TRBV5-4 with TRBJ1-2; 9 bases map to TRBD1. V dropped 1 base and J dropped 5; count of bases not matched to a gene: 15. The CDR3 length is 18 residues. From germline, CDR1 is SGHNT and CDR2 YYREEE (reference sequence).

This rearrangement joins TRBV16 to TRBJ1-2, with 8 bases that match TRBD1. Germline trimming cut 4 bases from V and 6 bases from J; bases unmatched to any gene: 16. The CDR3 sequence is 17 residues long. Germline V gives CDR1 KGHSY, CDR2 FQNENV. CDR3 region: CASSRSVSAGGVDGYTF. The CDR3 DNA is TGTGCCAGCAGCCGGTCCGTTTCGGCAGGGGGCGTCGATGGCTACACCTTC.

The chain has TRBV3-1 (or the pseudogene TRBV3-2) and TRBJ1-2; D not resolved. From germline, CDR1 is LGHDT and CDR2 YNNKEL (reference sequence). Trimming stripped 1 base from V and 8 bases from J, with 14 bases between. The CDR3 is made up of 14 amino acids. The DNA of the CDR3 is TGTGCCAGCAGCCAAGGGGAGACCCTCGGGGGCTACACCTTC. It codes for CASSQGETLGGYTF.

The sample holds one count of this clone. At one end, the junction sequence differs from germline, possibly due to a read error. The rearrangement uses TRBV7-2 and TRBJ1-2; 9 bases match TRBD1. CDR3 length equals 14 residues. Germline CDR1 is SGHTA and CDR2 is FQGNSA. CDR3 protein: CASSLSSPGQGVDF. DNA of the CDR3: TGTGCCAGCAGCTTAAGCTCACCGGGACAGGGCGTGGATTTC.

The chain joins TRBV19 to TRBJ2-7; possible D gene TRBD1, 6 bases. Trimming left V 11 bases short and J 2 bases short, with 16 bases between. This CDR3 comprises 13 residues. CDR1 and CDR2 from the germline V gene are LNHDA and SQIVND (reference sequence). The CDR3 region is CAVTEGVAYEQYF. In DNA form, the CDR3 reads TGTGCCGTCACTGAGGGGGTCGCCTACGAGCAGTACTTC.

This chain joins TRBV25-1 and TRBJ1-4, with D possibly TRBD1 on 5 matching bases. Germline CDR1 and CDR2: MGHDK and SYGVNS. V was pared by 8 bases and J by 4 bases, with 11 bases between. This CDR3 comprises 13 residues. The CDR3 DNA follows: TGTGCCAGCGAGACAGACAGTAATGAAAAACTGTTTTTT. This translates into CASETDSNEKLFF.

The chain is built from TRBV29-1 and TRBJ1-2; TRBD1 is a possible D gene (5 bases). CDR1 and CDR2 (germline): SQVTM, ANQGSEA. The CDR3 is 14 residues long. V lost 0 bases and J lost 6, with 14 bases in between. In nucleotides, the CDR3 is TGCAGCGTTGAAGAAGGAGGGGTTTGGGATGGCTACACCTTC. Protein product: CSVEEGGVWDGYTF.

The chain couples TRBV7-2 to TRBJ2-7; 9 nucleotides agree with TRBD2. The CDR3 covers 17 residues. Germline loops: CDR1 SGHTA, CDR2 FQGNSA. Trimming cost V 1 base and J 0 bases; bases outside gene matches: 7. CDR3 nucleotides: TGTGCCAGCAGCTTAGGTTCTAGCGGGGCCTTCTCCTACGAGCAGTACTTC. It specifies CASSLGSSGAFSYEQYF.

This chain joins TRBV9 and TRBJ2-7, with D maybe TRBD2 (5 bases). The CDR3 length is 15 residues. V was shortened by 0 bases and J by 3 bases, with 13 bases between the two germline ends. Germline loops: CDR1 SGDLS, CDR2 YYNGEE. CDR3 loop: CASSVATGSYYEQYF. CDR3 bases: TGTGCCAGCAGCGTAGCTACTGGGAGTTACTACGAGCAGTACTTC.

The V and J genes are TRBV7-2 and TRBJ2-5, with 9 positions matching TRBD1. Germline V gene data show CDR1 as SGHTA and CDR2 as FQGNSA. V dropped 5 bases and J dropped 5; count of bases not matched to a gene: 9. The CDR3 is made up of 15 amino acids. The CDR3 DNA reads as TGTGCCAGCAGCATGGGGACAGGGTGGTGGGAGACCCAGTACTTC. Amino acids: CASSMGTGWWETQYF.

This chain's CDR3 is CASSVAEGAGSPLHF. The CDR3 DNA is TGTGCCAGCAGCGTAGCTGAGGGGGCAGGTTCACCCCTCCACTTT. The rearrangement joins TRBV9 to TRBJ1-6; 7 nucleotides agree with TRBD1. The CDR3 has 15 residues. Germline values: CDR1 SGDLS, CDR2 YYNGEE. V was pared by 0 bases and J by 9 bases, with 6 bases of the junction left unmatched. The full variable domain, rest sourced from reference TRBV9 and TRBJ1-6, is DSGVTQTPKHLITATGQRVTLRCSPRSGDLSVYWYQQSLDQGLQFLIQYYNGEERAKGNILERFSAQQFPDLHSELNLSSLELGDSALYFCASSVAEGAGSPLHFGNGTRLTVT.

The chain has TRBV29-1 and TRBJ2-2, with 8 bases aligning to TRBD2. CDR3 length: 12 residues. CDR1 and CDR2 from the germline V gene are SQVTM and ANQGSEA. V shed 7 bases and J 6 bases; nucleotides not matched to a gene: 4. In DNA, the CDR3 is TGCAGCGGGGGACTAGTCGCCGGGGAGCTGTTTTTT. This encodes CSGGLVAGELFF.

The CDR3 sequence: CASSTGTGRGDYNSPLHF. The CDR3 DNA follows: TGTGCCAGCAGCACCGGGACAGGGCGAGGGGATTATAATTCACCCCTCCACTTT. This chain joins TRBV5-6 and TRBJ1-6; the match to TRBD1 covers 9 bases. The CDR3 length is 18 residues. The junction had 12 bases not matched to a gene; V was cut back by 4 bases and J by 4 bases. Germline V lookup: CDR1 SGHDT, CDR2 YYEEEE.

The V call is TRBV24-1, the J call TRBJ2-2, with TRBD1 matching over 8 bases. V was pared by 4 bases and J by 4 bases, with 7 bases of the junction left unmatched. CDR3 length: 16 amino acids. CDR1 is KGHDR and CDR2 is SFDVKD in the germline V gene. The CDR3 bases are TGTGCCACCAGTGACCCAGGGGGCGCTGGCACCGGGGAGCTGTTTTTT. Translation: CATSDPGGAGTGELFF.

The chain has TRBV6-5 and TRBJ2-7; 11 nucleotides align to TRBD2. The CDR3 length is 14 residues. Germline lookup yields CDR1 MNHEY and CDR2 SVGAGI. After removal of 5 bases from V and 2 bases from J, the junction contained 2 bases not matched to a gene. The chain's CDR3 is CASSRTSGPYEQYF. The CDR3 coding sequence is TGTGCCAGCAGTCGGACTAGCGGGCCCTACGAGCAGTACTTC.

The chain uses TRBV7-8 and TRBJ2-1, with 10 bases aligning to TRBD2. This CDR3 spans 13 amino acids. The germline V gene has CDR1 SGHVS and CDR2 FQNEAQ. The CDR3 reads CAIRLAGNHEQFF. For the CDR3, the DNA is TGTGCAATACGACTAGCGGGCAACCATGAGCAGTTCTTC.

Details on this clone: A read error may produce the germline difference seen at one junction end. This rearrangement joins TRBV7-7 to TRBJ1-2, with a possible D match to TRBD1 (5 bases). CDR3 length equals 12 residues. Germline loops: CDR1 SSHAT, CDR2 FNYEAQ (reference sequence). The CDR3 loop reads CASSPLRGVYTF. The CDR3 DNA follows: TGTGCTAGCAGCCCGCTCCGGGGGGTCTACACCTTC.

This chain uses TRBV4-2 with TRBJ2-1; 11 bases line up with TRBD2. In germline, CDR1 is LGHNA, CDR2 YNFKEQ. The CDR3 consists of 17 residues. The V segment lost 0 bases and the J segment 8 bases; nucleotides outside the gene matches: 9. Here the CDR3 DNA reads TGTGCCAGCAGCCAAGATACCACTAGCGGGAGTTTCGATGAGCAGTTCTTC. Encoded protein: CASSQDTTSGSFDEQFF.

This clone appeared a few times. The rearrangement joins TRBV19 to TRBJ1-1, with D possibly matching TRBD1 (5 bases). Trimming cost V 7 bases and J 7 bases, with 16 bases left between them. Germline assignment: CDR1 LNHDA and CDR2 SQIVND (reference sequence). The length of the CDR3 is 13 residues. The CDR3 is CASIPGGLLEAFF. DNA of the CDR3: TGTGCCAGTATCCCGGGGGGTTTACTTGAAGCTTTCTTT.

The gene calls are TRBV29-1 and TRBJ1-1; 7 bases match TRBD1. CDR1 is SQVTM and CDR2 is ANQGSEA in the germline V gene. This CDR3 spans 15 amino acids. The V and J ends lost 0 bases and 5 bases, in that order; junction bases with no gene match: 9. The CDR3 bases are TGCAGCGTTGAAGATAGGGGGCGGATACGGACTGAAGCTTTCTTT. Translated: CSVEDRGRIRTEAFF.

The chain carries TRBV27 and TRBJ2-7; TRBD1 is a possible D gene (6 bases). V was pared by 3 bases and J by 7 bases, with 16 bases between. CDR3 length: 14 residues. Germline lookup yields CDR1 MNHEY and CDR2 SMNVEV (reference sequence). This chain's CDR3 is CASSFSGATGEQYF. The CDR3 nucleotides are TGTGCCAGCAGTTTTTCCGGGGCGACAGGAGAGCAGTACTTC.